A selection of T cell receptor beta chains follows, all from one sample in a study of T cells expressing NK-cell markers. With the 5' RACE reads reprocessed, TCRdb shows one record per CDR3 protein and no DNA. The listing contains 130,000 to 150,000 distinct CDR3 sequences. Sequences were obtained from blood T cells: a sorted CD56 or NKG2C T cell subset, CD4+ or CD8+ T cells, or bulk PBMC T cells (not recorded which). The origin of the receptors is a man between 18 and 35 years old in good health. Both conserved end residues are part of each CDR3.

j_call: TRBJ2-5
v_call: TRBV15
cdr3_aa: CATQPAGDYQETQYF

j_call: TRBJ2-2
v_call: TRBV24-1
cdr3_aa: CATSDLGLTNTGELFF

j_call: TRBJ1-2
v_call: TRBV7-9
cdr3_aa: CASSLGPVGGYTF

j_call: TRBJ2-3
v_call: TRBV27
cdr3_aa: CASSQLAGVDTQYF

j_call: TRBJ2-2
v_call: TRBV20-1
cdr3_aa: CSASLSGGGPTGELFF

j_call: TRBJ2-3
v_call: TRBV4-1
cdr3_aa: CASSQAVTGGTDTQYF

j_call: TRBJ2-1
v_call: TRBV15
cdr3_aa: CATSSQHEQFF

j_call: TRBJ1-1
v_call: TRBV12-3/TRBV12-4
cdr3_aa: CASRSPYAMNTEAFF

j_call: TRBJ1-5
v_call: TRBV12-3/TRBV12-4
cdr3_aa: CASSFSLGASADQPQHF

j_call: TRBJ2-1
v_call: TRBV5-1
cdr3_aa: CASSSKPGLAIYLYNEQFF

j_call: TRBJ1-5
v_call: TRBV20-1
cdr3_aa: CSASLSTVAPQHF

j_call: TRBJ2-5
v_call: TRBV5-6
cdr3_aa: CASSYGGGFRETQYF

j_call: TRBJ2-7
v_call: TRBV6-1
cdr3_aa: CASSEQGYYEQYF

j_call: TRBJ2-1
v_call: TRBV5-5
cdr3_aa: CASSLVALAVYNEQFF

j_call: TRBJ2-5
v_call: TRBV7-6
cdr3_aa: CASSSEIGGRETQYF

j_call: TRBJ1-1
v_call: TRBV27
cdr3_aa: CASSSMGQGWNTEAFF

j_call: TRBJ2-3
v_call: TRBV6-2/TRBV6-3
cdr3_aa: CASSYSPGTDTQYF

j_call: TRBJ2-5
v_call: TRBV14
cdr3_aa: CASSQEAQGLETQYF

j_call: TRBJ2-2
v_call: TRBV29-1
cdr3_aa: CSVENPTSASTGELFF

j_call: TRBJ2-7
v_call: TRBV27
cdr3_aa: CASSPGTSGNSGQYF

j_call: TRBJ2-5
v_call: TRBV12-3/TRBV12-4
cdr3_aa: CASSSGQYQETQYF

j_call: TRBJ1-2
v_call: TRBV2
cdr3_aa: CASSDLGDYGYTF

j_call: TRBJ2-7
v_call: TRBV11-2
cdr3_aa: CASSSPGGTAYEQYF

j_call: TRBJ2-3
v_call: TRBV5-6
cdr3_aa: CASSRPAGDTQYF

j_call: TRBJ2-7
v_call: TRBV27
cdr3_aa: CARTVSYEQYF

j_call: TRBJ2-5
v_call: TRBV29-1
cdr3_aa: CSVELPGVPGQGAGTQYF

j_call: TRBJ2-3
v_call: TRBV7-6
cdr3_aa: CASSFFYPAGGTDTQYF

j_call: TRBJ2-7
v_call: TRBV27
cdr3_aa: CASSPPPNRDSPYEQYF

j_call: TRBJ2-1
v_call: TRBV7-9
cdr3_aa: CASSSRDRGTWEQFF

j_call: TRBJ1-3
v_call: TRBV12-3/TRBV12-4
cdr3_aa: CASTSSGGPNTIYF

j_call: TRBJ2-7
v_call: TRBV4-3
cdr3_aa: CASSQDYNGTSGHEQYF

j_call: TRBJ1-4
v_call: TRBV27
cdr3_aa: CASSLQGGTNEKLFF

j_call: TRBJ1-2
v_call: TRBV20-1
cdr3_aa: CSARDPEQYYGYTF

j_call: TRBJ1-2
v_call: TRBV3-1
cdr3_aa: CASSQDLQGLPHYGYTF

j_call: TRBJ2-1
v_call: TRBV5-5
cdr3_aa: CASSLERGDNEQFF

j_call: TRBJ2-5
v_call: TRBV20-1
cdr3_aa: CSARDWGLAKQETQYF

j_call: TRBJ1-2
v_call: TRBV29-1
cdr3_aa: CSVPVAGVYEGYTF

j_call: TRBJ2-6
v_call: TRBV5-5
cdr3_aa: CASSRVFLDNGANVLTF

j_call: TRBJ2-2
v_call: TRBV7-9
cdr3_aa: CASSSRAIEVYSGELFF

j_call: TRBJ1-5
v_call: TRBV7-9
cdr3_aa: CASSLSRDWDQPQHF

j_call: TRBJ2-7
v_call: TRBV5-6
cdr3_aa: CASSPPGTGVDEQYF

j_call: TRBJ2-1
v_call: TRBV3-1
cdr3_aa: CASTFGTRALNEQFF